This record covers a single TCR beta chain. This table comes from immunoSEQ multiplex PCR, and its TCRdb copy is limited to in-frame clones, with some not included. The sample has around 61,000 clones, about nine tenths seen once; the top ten hold roughly 1.5%. These data are taken from a study of blood T cell repertoires in COVID-19. The TCR was taken from a man aged 60-69 years with acute or convalescent COVID-19. The sample consisted of peripheral blood.

CDR3 residues: CASSDEAAGTEAFF. The CDR3 DNA reads as TGTGCCAGCAGTGATGAAGCAGCGGGAACTGAAGCTTTCTTT. This chain uses TRBV6-1 with TRBJ1-1; D is undetermined. The CDR3 extends over 14 amino acids. Trimming left V 3 bases short and J 5 bases short, with 13 bases between. The germline gives CDR1 MNHNS, CDR2 SASEGT.